Each of the 3 T cell receptor beta chains below was sequenced from the same sample in a study of human T cells and chemical hapten exposure. Time point defined: patch test 1, 2 weeks after DPC sensitization. Treatment: therapeutic diphenylcyclopropenone sensitization with weekly scalp DPC. TCRdb fed the RACE reads into MiXCR, producing one record per CDR3 protein. The data show about 340,000 distinct CDR3 sequences, about 7% seen once. This specimen consisted of whole blood, obtained in connection with sensitization to the hapten diphenylcyclopropenone (DPC). The receptor source for this set is a woman aged 18-29 years with alopecia areata. Some clones in this sample may be carry-over from other donors' samples.

There are many counts of this clonotype. The chain has TRBV5-1 and TRBJ2-3; D gene uncertain. Trimming left V 0 bases short and J 5 bases short, with 4 bases between. The germline CDR1 and CDR2 sequences are SGHRS and YFSETQ. The CDR3 spans 12 residues. The CDR3 protein is CASSLGVDTQYF. CDR3 nucleotides: TGCGCCAGCAGCTTGGGGGTAGATACGCAGTATTTT.

This clonotype was picked up many times. The chain recombines TRBV7-2 with TRBJ1-2; D gene unclear. The CDR3 runs to 14 residues. Germline V CDR1 and CDR2: SGHTA, FQGNSA. Deletions cut 0 bases from V and 8 bases from J, with 13 bases between. The CDR3 spells CASSLARPGGGYTF. The CDR3 nucleotides are TGTGCCAGCAGCTTAGCGAGGCCAGGCGGCGGCTACACCTTC.

As concerns this clonotype: A much larger clonotype is one base distant, so this may be a read error. The V and J genes are TRBV27 and TRBJ2-3; the D gene is possibly TRBD2 (5 bases). The CDR3 is made up of 11 amino acids. Germline V gene lookup returns CDR1 MNHEY and CDR2 SMNVEV (reference sequence). The CDR3 loop is CTSSPGYTQYF. In DNA, the CDR3 is TGTACCAGCAGTCCGGGGTATACGCAGTATTTT.